This T cell receptor beta chain stems from a study of metastatic and nonmetastatic thyroid tumors. Study at large: Comparison of repertoires was carried out across blood and tumor or nodule tissue from malignant and benign thyroid patients. Overall study findings and caveats: In blood and tumor, TCR beta diversity was reportedly significantly higher in malignant thyroid tumors than in benign nodules.

This clone was seen ten or more times. Its antigen is unidentified. No patient received treatment before thyroid surgery. This CDR3 region has 14 residues. Germline loops: CDR1 SEHNR, CDR2 FQNEAQ (reference sequence). As handled by the study authors: A distant-metastasis classifier for papillary thyroid cancer was built using CDR3 differences across clinicopathological groups. TCRdb used MiXCR to call clones anew from the PCR reads. TCRdb's processing, not the authors' own work, is the source of the V and J calls. The top ten hold 7% to 9.5% of the sample, which has 35,000 to 45,000 clones, about 12% seen once.

The chain employs TRBV7-9 and TRBJ1-6; D call uncertain. The sample consisted of blood. This sequence was found in a male donor with papillary thyroid cancer or a benign thyroid nodule (not recorded which). Some clones in this sample may be carry-over from other donors' samples. The CDR3 region has the DNA TGTGCAGGTAGCGGAAGCTCCTATAATTCACCCCTCCACTTT. Amino acid sequence: CAGSGSSYNSPLHF.